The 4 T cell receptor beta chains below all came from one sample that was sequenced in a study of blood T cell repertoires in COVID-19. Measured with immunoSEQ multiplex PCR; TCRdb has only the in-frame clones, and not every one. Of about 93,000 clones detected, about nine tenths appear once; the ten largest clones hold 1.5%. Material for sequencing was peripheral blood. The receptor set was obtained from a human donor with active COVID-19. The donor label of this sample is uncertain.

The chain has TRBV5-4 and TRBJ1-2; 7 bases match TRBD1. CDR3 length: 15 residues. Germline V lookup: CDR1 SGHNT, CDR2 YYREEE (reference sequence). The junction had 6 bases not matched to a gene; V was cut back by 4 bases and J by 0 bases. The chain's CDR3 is CASSPGTAPNYGYTF. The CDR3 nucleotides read TGTGCCAGCAGCCCTGGGACAGCTCCTAACTATGGCTACACCTTC.

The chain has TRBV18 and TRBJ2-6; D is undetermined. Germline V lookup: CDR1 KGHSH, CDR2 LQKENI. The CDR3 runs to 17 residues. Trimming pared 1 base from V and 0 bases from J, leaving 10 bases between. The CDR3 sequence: CASSPLADNSGANVLTF. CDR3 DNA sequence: TGTGCCAGCTCACCACTTGCTGACAACTCTGGGGCCAACGTCCTGACTTTC.

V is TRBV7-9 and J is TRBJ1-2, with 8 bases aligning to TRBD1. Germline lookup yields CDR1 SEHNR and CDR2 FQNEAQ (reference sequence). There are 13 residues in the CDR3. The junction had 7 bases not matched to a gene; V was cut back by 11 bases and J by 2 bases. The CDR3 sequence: CAPGQGINYGYTF. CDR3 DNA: TGTGCCCCCGGACAGGGAATAAACTATGGCTACACCTTC.

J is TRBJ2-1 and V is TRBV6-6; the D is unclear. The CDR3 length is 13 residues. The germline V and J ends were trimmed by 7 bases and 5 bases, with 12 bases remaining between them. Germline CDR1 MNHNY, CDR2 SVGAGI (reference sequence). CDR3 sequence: CASMPGSNNEQFF. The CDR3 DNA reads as TGTGCCAGCATGCCCGGGTCGAACAATGAGCAGTTCTTC.